The TCR beta chain described here comes from a study of prognosis after radiotherapy for stage I lung cancer. At the level of the study: Medical inoperability was the status assigned to all non-small cell lung cancer patients. Study results and caveats: Reduced Shannon entropy following stereotactic body radiation therapy was recorded in patients who developed distant metastases. Counts of unique TCR clones fell following stereotactic body radiation therapy, median 10,088 versus 6,861. In the expanded TCR clones, tumor specificity was not determined.

Researchers used two-round multiplex PCR to amplify TCR beta CDR3 starting from genomic DNA. Gene-specific TRBV and TRBJ primers were used in PCR round one. From the multiplex PCR reads, TCRdb called clonotypes with MiXCR, one entry per CDR3 protein. The table lists over 15,000 distinct CDR3 sequences, about three fifths of them singletons. There are many counts of this clonotype. Its antigen is undetermined. J was trimmed by 4 bases and V by 0 bases; bases with no gene match: 6. Germline CDR1 is SGHRS and CDR2 is YFSETQ. This CDR3 spans 17 amino acids. This clonotype was sampled from a donor over 45 with non-small cell lung cancer. This chain uses TRBV5-1 with TRBJ2-5; 13 bases are shared with TRBD2. Sequences were derived from PBMCs, sampled before or after stereotactic body radiation therapy (not recorded which). The CDR3 region is CASSLGTSGRTSETQYF. DNA for the CDR3: TGCGCCAGCAGCTTGGGGACTAGCGGGAGAACGTCAGAGACCCAGTACTTC.